The rows below give T cell receptor beta chains drawn from one sample of a study of T cell responses to AZD1222 COVID-19 vaccine. Profiled with immunoSEQ multiplex PCR; TCRdb holds only in-frame clones, not every one. The sample includes more than 150,000 clones, 90% of them seen just once. This specimen was peripheral blood, taken on day 0 of AZD1222 vaccination. The receptors were sampled from an adult in good health. Both conserved end residues are part of each CDR3. A D gene is named only where the DNA matches it firmly. Expanded clones are given a class, and other clones once, few, many or no size at all.

j_call	d_call	v_call	clone_size	cdr3_aa	cdr3_nt
TRBJ2-5	-	TRBV7-9	-	CASSLSAGLETQYF	TGTGCCAGCAGCTTATCAGCAGGGCTAGAGACCCAGTACTTC
TRBJ1-5	-	TRBV19	-	CASSLNSNQPQHF	TGTGCCAGTAGTTTAAACAGTAATCAGCCCCAGCATTTT
TRBJ1-2	-	TRBV19	-	CASSIAPPFLGTPNYGYTF	TGTGCCAGTAGTATAGCCCCCCCTTTTCTTGGGACACCTAACTATGGCTACACCTTC
TRBJ1-6	-	TRBV3-1/TRBV3-2	few	CASSQVQKDLRNSPLHF	TGTGCCAGCAGCCAAGTTCAGAAAGATCTCCGTAATTCACCCCTCCACTTT
TRBJ1-1	-	TRBV7-8	-	CASSLTHSGNTEAFF	TGTGCCAGCAGCCTAACTCATTCCGGGAACACTGAAGCTTTCTTT
TRBJ2-7	-	TRBV2	-	CASSTHPSYEQYF	TGTGCCAGCAGTACTCATCCAAGCTACGAGCAGTACTTC
TRBJ1-1	-	TRBV5-1	-	CASSLEQGIAEAFF	TGCGCCAGCAGCTTGGAACAGGGAATCGCTGAAGCTTTCTTT
TRBJ1-2	-	TRBV24-1	once	CATSDPDNYGYTF	TGTGCCACCAGTGATCCTGATAACTATGGCTACACCTTC
TRBJ1-5	TRBD1	TRBV6-5	-	CASKAGGWSNQPQHF	TGTGCCAGCAAGGCAGGGGGCTGGAGCAATCAGCCCCAGCATTTT
TRBJ1-1	-	TRBV30	-	CAWSANKGELVKAFF	TGTGCCTGGAGTGCAAATAAAGGGGAGTTGGTGAAAGCTTTCTTT
TRBJ1-1	-	TRBV10-2	-	CASSGVLGTEAFF	TGCGCCAGCAGTGGAGTCCTAGGCACTGAAGCTTTCTTT
TRBJ2-1	-	TRBV19	-	CASKGGQGAGEQFF	TGTGCCAGTAAGGGGGGGCAGGGGGCCGGTGAGCAGTTCTTC
TRBJ2-1	-	TRBV7-2	-	CASSLAAGRPEQFF	TGTGCCAGCAGCTTAGCGGCGGGGAGGCCAGAGCAGTTCTTC
TRBJ2-1	-	TRBV7-8	-	CASSLVGSHYNEQFF	TGTGCCAGCAGCTTAGTGGGTAGCCACTACAATGAGCAGTTCTTC
TRBJ2-1	-	TRBV7-9	-	CASAGGSSYNEQFF	TGTGCCAGCGCTGGGGGCAGCTCCTACAATGAGCAGTTCTTC
TRBJ2-1	TRBD2	TRBV29-1	-	CSVEDLGTSGHEQFF	TGCAGCGTTGAAGATCTGGGGACTAGCGGCCATGAGCAGTTCTTC
TRBJ1-2	TRBD1	TRBV7-8	-	CASSLRGQGLNTF	TGTGCCAGCAGCTTGAGGGGACAGGGGCTTAACACCTTC
TRBJ1-1	-	TRBV11-2	-	CASSDKQGNTEAFF	TGTGCCAGCAGCGACAAACAGGGTAACACTGAAGCTTTCTTT
TRBJ2-1	-	TRBV7-2	-	CASSSTGGRALYNEQFF	TGTGCCAGCAGCTCTACAGGGGGGAGGGCTCTATACAATGAGCAGTTCTTC
TRBJ2-5	-	TRBV11-3	-	CASSLGGALQETQYF	TGTGCCAGCAGCTTAGGGGGGGCCCTCCAAGAGACCCAGTACTTC
TRBJ2-3	-	TRBV7-3	-	CASSDPATDTQYF	TGTGCCAGCAGCGATCCAGCCACAGATACGCAGTATTTT
TRBJ1-2	-	TRBV11-2	-	CASSLEMGVGYGYTF	TGTGCCAGCAGCTTAGAGATGGGTGTGGGCTATGGCTACACCTTC
TRBJ1-3	-	TRBV2	-	CASSPGTAGNTIYF	TGTGCCAGCAGCCCCGGGACCGCTGGAAACACCATATATTTT
TRBJ2-1	TRBD2	TRBV11-3	-	CASSRLAGGGQSYNEQFF	TGTGCCAGCAGCCGACTAGCGGGGGGAGGTCAGTCCTACAATGAGCAGTTCTTC
TRBJ2-2	-	TRBV15	-	CATSLTAGLAGELFF	TGTGCCACCAGCCTGACGGCGGGGCTCGCCGGGGAGCTGTTTTTT
TRBJ1-6	TRBD1	TRBV19	-	CASSIGARTGGRVSPLHF	TGTGCCAGTAGTATAGGCGCCCGGACAGGGGGTCGGGTTTCACCCCTCCACTTT
TRBJ2-5	TRBD1	TRBV30	-	CAGQGGDQETQYF	TGTGCCGGACAGGGGGGGGACCAAGAGACCCAGTACTTC
TRBJ1-5	TRBD1	TRBV6-5	-	CASRPGQGNQPQHF	TGTGCCAGCAGGCCGGGACAGGGTAATCAGCCCCAGCATTTT
TRBJ2-5	-	TRBV6-5	-	CASSYAGDQETQYF	TGTGCCAGCAGTTACGCCGGGGATCAAGAGACCCAGTACTTC